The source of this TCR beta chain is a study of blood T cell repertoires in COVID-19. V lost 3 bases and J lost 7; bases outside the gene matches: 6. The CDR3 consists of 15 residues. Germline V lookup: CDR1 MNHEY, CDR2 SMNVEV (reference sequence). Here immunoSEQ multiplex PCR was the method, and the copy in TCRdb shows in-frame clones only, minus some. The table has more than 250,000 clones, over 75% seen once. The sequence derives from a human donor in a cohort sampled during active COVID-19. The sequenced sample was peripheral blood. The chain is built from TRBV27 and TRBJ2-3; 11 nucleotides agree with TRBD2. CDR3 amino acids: CASSLLAGGPYTQYF. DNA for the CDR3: TGTGCCAGCAGTTTGTTAGCGGGAGGGCCGTATACGCAGTATTTT.